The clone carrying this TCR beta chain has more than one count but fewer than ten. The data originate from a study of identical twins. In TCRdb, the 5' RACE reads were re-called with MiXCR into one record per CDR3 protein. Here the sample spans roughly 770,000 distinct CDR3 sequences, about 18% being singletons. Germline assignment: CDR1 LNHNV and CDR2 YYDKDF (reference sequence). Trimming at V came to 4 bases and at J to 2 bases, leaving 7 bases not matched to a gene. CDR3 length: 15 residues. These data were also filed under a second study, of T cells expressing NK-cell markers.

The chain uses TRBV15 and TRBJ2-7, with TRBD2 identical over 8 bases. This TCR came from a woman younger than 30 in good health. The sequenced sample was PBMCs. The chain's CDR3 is CATSKRLARAYEQYF. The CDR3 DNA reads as TGTGCCACCAGCAAAAGACTAGCGAGAGCCTACGAGCAGTACTTC.